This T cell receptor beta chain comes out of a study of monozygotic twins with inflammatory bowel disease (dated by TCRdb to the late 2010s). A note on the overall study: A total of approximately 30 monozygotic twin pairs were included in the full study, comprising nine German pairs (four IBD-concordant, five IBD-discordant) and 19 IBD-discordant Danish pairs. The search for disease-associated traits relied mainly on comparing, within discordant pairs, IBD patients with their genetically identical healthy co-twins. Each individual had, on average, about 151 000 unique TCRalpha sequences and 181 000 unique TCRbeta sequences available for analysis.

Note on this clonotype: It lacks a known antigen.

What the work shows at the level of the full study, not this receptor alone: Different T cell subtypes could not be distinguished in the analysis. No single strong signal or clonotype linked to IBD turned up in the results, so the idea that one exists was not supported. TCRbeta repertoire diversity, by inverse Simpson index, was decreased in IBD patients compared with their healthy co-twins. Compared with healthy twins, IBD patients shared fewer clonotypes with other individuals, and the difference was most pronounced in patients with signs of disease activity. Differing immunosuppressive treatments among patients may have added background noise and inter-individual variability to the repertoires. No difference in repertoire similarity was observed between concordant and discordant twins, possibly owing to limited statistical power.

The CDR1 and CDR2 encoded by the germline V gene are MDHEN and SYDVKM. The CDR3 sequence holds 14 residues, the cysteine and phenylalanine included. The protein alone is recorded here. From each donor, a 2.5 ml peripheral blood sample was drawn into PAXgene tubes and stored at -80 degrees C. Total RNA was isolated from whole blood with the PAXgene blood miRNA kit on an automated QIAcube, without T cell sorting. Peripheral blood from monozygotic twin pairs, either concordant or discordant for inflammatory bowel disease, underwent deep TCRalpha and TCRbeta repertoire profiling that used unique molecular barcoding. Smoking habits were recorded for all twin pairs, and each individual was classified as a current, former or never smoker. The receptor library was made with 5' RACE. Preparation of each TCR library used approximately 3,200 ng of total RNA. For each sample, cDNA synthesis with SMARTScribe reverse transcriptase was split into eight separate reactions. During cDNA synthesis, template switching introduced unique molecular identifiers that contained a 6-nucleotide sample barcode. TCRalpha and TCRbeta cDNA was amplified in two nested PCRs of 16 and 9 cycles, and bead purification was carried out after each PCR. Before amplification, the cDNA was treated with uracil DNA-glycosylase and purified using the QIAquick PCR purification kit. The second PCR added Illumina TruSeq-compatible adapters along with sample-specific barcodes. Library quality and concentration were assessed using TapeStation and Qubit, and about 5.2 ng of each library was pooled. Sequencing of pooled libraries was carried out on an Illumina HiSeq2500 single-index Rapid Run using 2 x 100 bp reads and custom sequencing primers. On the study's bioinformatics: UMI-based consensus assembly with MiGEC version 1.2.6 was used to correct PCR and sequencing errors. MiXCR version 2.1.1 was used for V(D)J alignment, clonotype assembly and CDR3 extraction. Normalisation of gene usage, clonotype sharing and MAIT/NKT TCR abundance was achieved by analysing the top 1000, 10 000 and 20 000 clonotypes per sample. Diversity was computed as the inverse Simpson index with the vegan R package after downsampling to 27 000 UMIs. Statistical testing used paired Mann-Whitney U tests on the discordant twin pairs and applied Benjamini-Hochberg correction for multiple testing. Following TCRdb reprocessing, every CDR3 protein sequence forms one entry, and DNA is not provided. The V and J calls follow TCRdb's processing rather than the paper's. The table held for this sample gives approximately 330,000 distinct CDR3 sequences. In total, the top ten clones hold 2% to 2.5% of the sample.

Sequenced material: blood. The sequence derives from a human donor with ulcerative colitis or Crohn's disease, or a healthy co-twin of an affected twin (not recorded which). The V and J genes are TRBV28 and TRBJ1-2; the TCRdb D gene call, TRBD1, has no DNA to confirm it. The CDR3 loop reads CASRESGQAYGYTF.